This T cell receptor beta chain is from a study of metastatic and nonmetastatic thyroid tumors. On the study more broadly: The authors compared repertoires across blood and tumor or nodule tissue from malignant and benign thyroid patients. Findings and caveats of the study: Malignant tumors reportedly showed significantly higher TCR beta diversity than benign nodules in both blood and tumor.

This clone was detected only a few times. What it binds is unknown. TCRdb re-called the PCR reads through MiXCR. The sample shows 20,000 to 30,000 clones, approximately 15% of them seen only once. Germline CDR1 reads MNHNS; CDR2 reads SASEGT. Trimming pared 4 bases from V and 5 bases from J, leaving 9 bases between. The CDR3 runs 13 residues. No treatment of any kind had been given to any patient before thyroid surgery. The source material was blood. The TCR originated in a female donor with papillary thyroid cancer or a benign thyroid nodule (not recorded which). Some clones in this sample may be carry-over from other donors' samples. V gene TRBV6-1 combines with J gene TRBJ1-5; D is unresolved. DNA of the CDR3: TGTGCCAGCAGTGCGACACCGTATCAGCCCCAGCATTTT. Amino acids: CASSATPYQPQHF.